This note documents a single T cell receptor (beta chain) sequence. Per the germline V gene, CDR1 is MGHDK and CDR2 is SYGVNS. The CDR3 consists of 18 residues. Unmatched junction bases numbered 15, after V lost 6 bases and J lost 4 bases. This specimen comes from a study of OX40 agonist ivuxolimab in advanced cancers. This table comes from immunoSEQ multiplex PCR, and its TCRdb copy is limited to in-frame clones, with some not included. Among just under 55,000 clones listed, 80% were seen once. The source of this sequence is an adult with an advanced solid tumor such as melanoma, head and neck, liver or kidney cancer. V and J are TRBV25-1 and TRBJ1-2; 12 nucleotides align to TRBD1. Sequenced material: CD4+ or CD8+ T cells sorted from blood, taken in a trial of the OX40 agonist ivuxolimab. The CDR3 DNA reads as TGTGCCAGCAGCCCTCACGGGGGACAGGGGGCGCATAGCTATGGCTACACCTTC. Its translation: CASSPHGGQGAHSYGYTF.